The T cell receptor beta chain described here comes from a study of cytomegalovirus exposure and HLA in healthy donors. The PCR contained 60 Vbeta and 13 Jbeta primers. Clones were sequenced by immunoSEQ multiplex PCR, and TCRdb holds only the in-frame ones, with some missing. The sample gives some 120,000 clones, around three quarters of which show up once; about 13% is in the top ten. The germline gives CDR1 SGHTS, CDR2 YDEGEE. The CDR3 extends over 16 amino acids. V shed 4 bases, J shed 4 bases, and the junction held 12 bases outside the gene matches. The sequence derives from a woman aged 55-70 years in good health and CMV-seropositive. J is TRBJ2-3 and V is TRBV5-8; TRBD1 aligns across 7 bases. Material: PBMCs. CDR3 sequence (DNA): TGTGCCAGCAGCCGAGGAGCTAACAGGGGCGCAGATACGCAGTATTTT. Translated: CASSRGANRGADTQYF.